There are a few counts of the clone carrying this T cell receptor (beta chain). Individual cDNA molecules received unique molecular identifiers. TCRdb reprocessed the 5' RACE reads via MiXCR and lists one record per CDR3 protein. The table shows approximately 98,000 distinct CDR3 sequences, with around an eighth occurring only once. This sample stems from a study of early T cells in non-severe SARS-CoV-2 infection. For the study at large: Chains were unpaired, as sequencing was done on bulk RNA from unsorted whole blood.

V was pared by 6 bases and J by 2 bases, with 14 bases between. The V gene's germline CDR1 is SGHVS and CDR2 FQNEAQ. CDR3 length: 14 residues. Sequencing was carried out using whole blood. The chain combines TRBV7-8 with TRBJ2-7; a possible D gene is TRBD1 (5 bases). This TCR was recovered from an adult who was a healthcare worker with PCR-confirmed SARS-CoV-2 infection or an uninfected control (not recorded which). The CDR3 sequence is CASRYSLGPYEQYF. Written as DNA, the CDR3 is TGTGCCAGCAGGTACTCGTTGGGGCCCTACGAGCAGTACTTC.